The 13 T cell receptor beta chains reported below all come from one sample, sequenced in a study of T cell responses to AZD1222 COVID-19 vaccine. The protocol was immunoSEQ multiplex PCR, while the TCRdb copy is restricted to in-frame clones and leaves out a portion. The sample has about 140,000 clones. The sequenced sample consisted of peripheral blood. The source of these receptors is an adult in good health.

The rearrangement joins TRBV3-1 (or the pseudogene TRBV3-2) to TRBJ2-1; 7 bases agree with TRBD1. This CDR3 is built from 13 residues. In germline, CDR1 is LGHDT, CDR2 YNNKEL (reference sequence). V shed 4 bases and J 6 bases; nucleotides not matched to a gene: 3. The CDR3 bases are TGTGCCAGCAGCCGGAACAGGGGCAATGAGCAGTTCTTC. Translating gives CASSRNRGNEQFF.

The chain links TRBV28 to TRBJ1-5; 7 nucleotides align to TRBD1. The CDR3 has 18 amino acids. V was pared by 6 bases and J by 1 base, with 15 bases of the junction left unmatched. CDR1 is MDHEN and CDR2 is SYDVKM in the germline V gene. The CDR3 coding sequence is TGTGCCAGCAGCCGCGTCGGGACAGTATCTTTAAGCAATCAGCCCCAGCATTTT. Its translation: CASSRVGTVSLSNQPQHF.

The chain links TRBV7-8 to TRBJ2-3; 10 positions match TRBD1. Looked up from germline, CDR1 is SGHVS and CDR2 is FQNEAQ. The CDR3 contains 20 residues. With V trimmed by 3 bases and J by 2 bases, 17 bases remained unmatched. The DNA of the CDR3 is TGTGCCAGCAGCTTGGTCGGGACAGGGGCCGTAAGAACGGACACAGATACGCAGTATTTT. Translation gives CASSLVGTGAVRTDTDTQYF.

The chain links TRBV5-1 to TRBJ2-7; D is perhaps TRBD1 (6 bases). The V gene's germline CDR1 is SGHRS and CDR2 YFSETQ. The CDR3 is made up of 13 amino acids. Between the trimmed V and J ends, which lost 1 base and 10 bases, there was a span of 15 bases. The CDR3, as DNA: TGCGCCAGCAGCTTGACCGACAGGTTCGGACAGTACTTC. This translates into CASSLTDRFGQYF.

The chain couples TRBV29-1 to TRBJ1-4, with TRBD1 identical over 8 bases. CDR1 SQVTM and CDR2 ANQGSEA come from the germline V gene. V dropped 6 bases and J dropped 8; count of bases not matched to a gene: 8. This CDR3 contains 13 residues. The CDR3 loop is CSVLRGPNEKLFF. The CDR3 DNA follows: TGCAGCGTACTCAGGGGGCCAAACGAAAAACTGTTTTTT.

CDR3 loop: CASSLQGDQPQHF. DNA of the CDR3: TGTGCCAGCAGCTTGCAGGGGGACCAGCCCCAGCATTTT. The chain couples TRBV7-2 to TRBJ1-5; 7 positions agree with TRBD1. The ends lost 3 bases at V and 7 bases at J; junction bases unmatched: 3. The germline V gene has CDR1 SGHTA and CDR2 FQGNSA. This CDR3 contains 13 residues.

The chain employs TRBV9 and TRBJ2-2, with D possibly being TRBD1 (6 bases). Germline V lookup: CDR1 SGDLS, CDR2 YYNGEE. Trimming pared 4 bases from V and 0 bases from J, leaving 10 bases between. The CDR3 spans 15 residues. The CDR3: CASSKQGSNTGELFF. For the CDR3, the DNA is TGTGCCAGCAGCAAACAGGGTTCGAACACCGGGGAGCTGTTTTTT. The full variable domain, with the rest looked up from reference TRBV9 and TRBJ2-2, is DSGVTQTPKHLITATGQRVTLRCSPRSGDLSVYWYQQSLDQGLQFLIQYYNGEERAKGNILERFSAQQFPDLHSELNLSSLELGDSALYFCASSKQGSNTGELFFGEGSRLTVL.

The chain is built from TRBV19 and TRBJ1-1; weak D call: TRBD1 (5 bases). CDR1 LNHDA and CDR2 SQIVND come from the germline V gene (reference sequence). The CDR3 runs 15 residues. Trimming cost V 4 bases and J 4 bases, with 16 bases left between them. The CDR3 DNA follows: TGTGCCAGTAGTACCCCGGGTTGGGGGGGCACTGAAGCTTTCTTT. Protein product: CASSTPGWGGTEAFF. Combining the CDR3 with reference TRBV19 and TRBJ1-1 gives the whole variable domain DGGITQSPKYLFRKEGQNVTLSCEQNLNHDAMYWYRQDPGQGLRLIYYSQIVNDFQKGDIAEGYSVSREKKESFPLTVTSAQKNPTAFYLCASSTPGWGGTEAFFGQGTRLTVV.

This sequence joins TRBV3-1 (or the pseudogene TRBV3-2) and TRBJ2-5, with a possible D match to TRBD2 (6 bases). CDR1 is LGHDT and CDR2 is YNNKEL in the germline V gene (reference sequence). The CDR3 has 18 residues. V shed 1 base and J shed 0 bases, with 18 bases lying between them. DNA for the CDR3: TGTGCCAGCAGCCAAGGGAGGGGTAGCGGCGGGTACCAAGAGACCCAGTACTTC. It specifies CASSQGRGSGGYQETQYF.

This chain connects TRBV7-9 to TRBJ2-7, with 8 positions matching TRBD1. Germline V gives CDR1 SEHNR, CDR2 FQNEAQ (reference sequence). The length of the CDR3 is 13 residues. Losses at the gene ends were 4 bases for V and 6 bases for J; bases not matched to a gene: 5. The CDR3 is CASSSRTGGEQYF. The CDR3 DNA reads as TGTGCCAGCAGCTCGAGAACAGGGGGCGAGCAGTACTTC.

V usage is TRBV9 and J usage is TRBJ2-3; no firm D call. CDR1 is SGDLS and CDR2 is YYNGEE in the germline V gene. With 0 bases removed from V and 6 bases from J, the gap between germline ends came to 11 bases. The length of the CDR3 is 14 residues. The CDR3 sequence: CASSVDLPYDTQYF. In DNA form, the CDR3 reads TGTGCCAGCAGCGTAGACCTGCCCTACGATACGCAGTATTTT. The full variable domain, with the rest looked up from reference TRBV9 and TRBJ2-3, is DSGVTQTPKHLITATGQRVTLRCSPRSGDLSVYWYQQSLDQGLQFLIQYYNGEERAKGNILERFSAQQFPDLHSELNLSSLELGDSALYFCASSVDLPYDTQYFGPGTRLTVL.

This rearrangement joins TRBV11-2 to TRBJ2-7, with D perhaps TRBD1 or TRBD2 (5 bases each). CDR1 SGHAT and CDR2 FQNNGV come from the germline V gene. The CDR3 covers 13 residues. The V and J ends lost 3 bases and 4 bases respectively, with 10 bases between them. For the CDR3, the DNA is TGTGCCAGCAGCTTGGGGGTTGGGTACGAGCAGTACTTC. Protein sequence: CASSLGVGYEQYF.

The rearrangement links TRBV11-2 to TRBJ1-1; possible D gene TRBD1, 6 bases. The germline V gene has CDR1 SGHAT and CDR2 FQNNGV. With 3 bases removed from V and 7 bases from J, the gap between germline ends came to 12 bases. The CDR3 is made up of 13 amino acids. The CDR3 DNA sequence: TGTGCCAGCAGCTTTGGGCAGGGGAATGAAGCTTTCTTT. This encodes CASSFGQGNEAFF.